Presented here are 18 T cell receptor beta chains from one specimen sequenced in a study of preoperative IRX-2 immunotherapy in early breast cancer. Treatment given: preoperative locoregional IRX-2 cytokine immunotherapy. TCRdb's copy holds only in-frame clones and misses some; the assay was immunoSEQ multiplex PCR. The repertoire holds around 38,000 clones, approximately 80% seen once, with 0.95% to 1.5% in the top ten. Source: tumor tissue, taken after IRX-2 immunotherapy. These receptor sequences come from a human donor with breast cancer.

The V call is TRBV7-1, the J call TRBJ1-4; 9 positions match TRBD1. TRBV7-1 is labeled an ORF, and its function is uncertain. The CDR3 covers 15 residues. V lost 3 bases to trimming and J lost 8 bases; unmatched junction nucleotides: 7. This chain's CDR3 is CASSSMGQGNEKLFF. The DNA for the CDR3 is TGTGCCAGCAGCTCTATGGGACAGGGTAACGAAAAACTGTTTTTT.

The chain carries TRBV7-1 and TRBJ1-2, with D tentatively TRBD1 (5 bases). TRBV7-1 has ORF status, its function being uncertain. V was clipped by 5 bases and J by 4 bases, with 20 bases between them. The CDR3 contains 16 residues. Here the CDR3 reads CASSRSDTRGAYGYTF. CDR3 sequence (DNA): TGTGCCAGCAGCAGGTCGGACACCCGAGGGGCCTATGGCTACACCTTC.

Remarks on this clone: At one end the junction does not follow the germline gene, possibly because of a read error. The rearrangement links TRBV15 to TRBJ1-4; 9 bases fit TRBD1. Germline values: CDR1 LNHNV, CDR2 YYDKDF (reference sequence). The CDR3 consists of 17 residues. The CDR3 region has the DNA TGTGCCAGCAGCTTAAAATTCGACAGGGGGTTAAATGAAAAACTGTTTTTT. Translated, it gives CASSLKFDRGLNEKLFF.

This chain joins TRBV18 and TRBJ1-5; no definite D call. Germline-derived CDR1 and CDR2 are KGHSH and LQKENI. V shed 3 bases and J shed 0 bases, with 9 bases lying between them. The length of the CDR3 is 15 residues. DNA for the CDR3: TGTGCCAGCTCACCTAATGGGAATAGCAATCAGCCCCAGCATTTT. Its translation is CASSPNGNSNQPQHF.

The chain combines TRBV6-8 with TRBJ2-4; perhaps TRBD1 as D (6 bases). The CDR3 extends over 15 amino acids. Germline V gene sequence: CDR1 MNHGY, CDR2 SAAAGT. The V end lost 6 bases, the J end lost 0 bases, and 12 bases lay between the germline ends. CDR3 loop: CASSLDSPAKNIQYF. CDR3 DNA: TGTGCCAGCAGCTTGGACAGTCCAGCCAAAAACATTCAGTACTTC.

This clone was detected only a few times. The J gene is TRBJ2-1, the V gene TRBV19; D is uncertain. Germline V gene data show CDR1 as LNHDA and CDR2 as SQIVND (reference sequence). The CDR3 is 16 residues long. Trimming took off 5 bases at V and 9 bases at J, with 23 bases between the two ends. CDR3 amino acids: CASSRSPAAALGEQFF. The CDR3 DNA follows: TGTGCCAGTAGTCGTTCTCCTGCCGCGGCCCTAGGTGAGCAGTTCTTC.

Turning to this clone: Mismatch with germline at one junction end may stem from a read error. DNA for the CDR3: TGTGCCAGAAGCTATAGCCGGTCCGCGAACACCGGGGAGCTGTTTTTT. It yields the protein CARSYSRSANTGELFF. The chain couples TRBV7-7 to TRBJ2-2; D gene unclear. The CDR3 has 16 amino acids. CDR1 SSHAT and CDR2 FNYEAQ come from the germline V gene (reference sequence).

The V call is TRBV6-8, the J call TRBJ1-2; 10 bases fit TRBD1. Losses at the gene ends were 6 bases for V and 4 bases for J; bases not matched to a gene: 8. This CDR3 comprises 15 residues. Germline V CDR1 and CDR2: MNHGY, SAAAGT. The CDR3 region is CASSTGTGDSYGYTF. The CDR3 bases are TGTGCCAGCAGCACCGGGACAGGGGACAGCTATGGCTACACCTTC.

This clone has a single count. The chain is built from TRBV9 and TRBJ1-2, with D possibly matching TRBD1 (6 bases). The CDR3 is 12 amino acids. CDR1 is SGDLS, CDR2 YYNGEE, per germline. V was pared by 5 bases and J by 5 bases, with 10 bases between. This CDR3 reads CASRPGQYGYTF. CDR3 in DNA: TGTGCCAGCAGGCCAGGACAGTATGGCTACACCTTC.

V gene TRBV18 combines with J gene TRBJ2-1; 13 positions match TRBD2. Germline CDR1 and CDR2: KGHSH and LQKENI. V was clipped by 5 bases and J by 0 bases; unmatched bases: 4. This CDR3 has 17 amino acids. The DNA of the CDR3 is TGTGCCAGCTCATCACTAGCGGGGGGGAGCTCCTACAATGAGCAGTTCTTC. It codes for CASSSLAGGSSYNEQFF.

J is TRBJ2-5 and V is TRBV6-8, with D possibly matching TRBD1 (7 bases). From germline, CDR1 is MNHGY and CDR2 SAAAGT. V was shortened by 0 bases and J by 5 bases, with 16 bases between the two germline ends. The CDR3 runs 16 residues. The DNA for the CDR3 is TGTGCCAGCAGTTACTCGAGCAGGGGGGTTCTGGAGACCCAGTACTTC. It encodes CASSYSSRGVLETQYF.

The genes are TRBV28 and TRBJ1-5; the D is unclear. Germline CDR1 MDHEN, CDR2 SYDVKM. Trimming took 4 bases from V and 3 from J, leaving 10 bases between them. The CDR3 is 14 residues long. The CDR3 is CASSSGPPNQPQHF. CDR3 sequence (DNA): TGTGCCAGCAGTTCAGGACCCCCCAATCAGCCCCAGCATTTT.

This clone was observed once. The chain recombines TRBV19 with TRBJ2-5; TRBD2 is a possible D gene (5 bases). V was trimmed by 5 bases and J by 5 bases, leaving 6 bases between them. Looked up from germline, CDR1 is LNHDA and CDR2 is SQIVND (reference sequence). The CDR3 totals 11 residues. This chain's CDR3 is CASSPGETQYF. CDR3 coding DNA: TGTGCCAGTAGTCCGGGGGAGACCCAGTACTTC.

The chain couples TRBV18 to TRBJ1-5; D is unclear. Trimming cost V 2 bases and J 4 bases, with 6 bases left between them. Germline CDR1 is KGHSH and CDR2 is LQKENI. The CDR3 spans 13 residues. The CDR3 DNA follows: TGTGCCAGCTCACCAGGTCTAAATCAGCCCCAGCATTTT. Translating gives CASSPGLNQPQHF.

The sample holds one count of this clone. The CDR3 nucleotides are TGTGCCAGCAACCCCGGGACTATCGTATCCTACGAGCAGTACTTC. Translated: CASNPGTIVSYEQYF. The rearrangement links TRBV6-8 to TRBJ2-7; TRBD2 matches 7 bases. Germline values: CDR1 MNHGY, CDR2 SAAAGT. The CDR3 loop spans 15 amino acids. The V segment lost 7 bases and the J segment 1 base; nucleotides outside the gene matches: 10.

The rearrangement joins TRBV11-3 to TRBJ2-4; D is possibly TRBD2 (6 bases). Looked up from germline, CDR1 is SGHNT and CDR2 is YENEEA. V lost 6 bases and J 8 bases, leaving 17 bases between the germline ends. The CDR3 runs 14 residues. The CDR3 here is CASSLLDGGDIQYF. Here the CDR3 DNA reads TGTGCCAGCAGTCTACTCGACGGGGGAGACATTCAGTACTTC.

The rearrangement joins TRBV5-1 to TRBJ1-1; D not resolved. The V and J ends lost 1 base and 4 bases respectively, with 11 bases between them. Per germline, CDR1 SGHRS and CDR2 YFSETQ. The CDR3 has 14 residues. This CDR3 reads CASSLSSGGTEAFF. CDR3 sequence (DNA): TGCGCCAGCAGCTTGTCCAGCGGCGGCACTGAAGCTTTCTTT. The full variable domain, with the rest looked up from reference TRBV5-1 and TRBJ1-1, is KAGVTQTPRYLIKTRGQQVTLSCSPISGHRSVSWYQQTPGQGLQFLFEYFSETQRNKGNFPGRFSGRQFSNSRSEMNVSTLELGDSALYLCASSLSSGGTEAFFGQGTRLTVV.

This rearrangement joins TRBV6-7 to TRBJ2-7; unclear D gene. TRBV6-7 is marked as an open reading frame, function uncertain. The CDR3 has 14 amino acids. The V and J ends lost 5 bases and 3 bases respectively, with 14 bases between them. CDR3 DNA sequence: TGTGCCAGCAGTGAAGTCAGTTCGTACTACGAGCAGTACTTC. It yields the protein CASSEVSSYYEQYF.